The subject of this entry is one TCR beta chain. The antigen is unknown. This sample is drawn from a study of T cell repertoires in cytomegalovirus infection. As for the study in general: Shared public TCR beta signatures pointed to both CMV infection and a matching HLA type.

Points from the study as a whole: What dominated the ex vivo response were HLA-C-restricted CMV-specific TCR beta clonotypes. There were carriers of CMV plus the relevant HLA, and cumulative public TCR beta family frequency identified them.

The CDR3 has 17 residues. V trimming: 0 bases; J trimming: 3 bases; junction bases outside the gene matches: 4. From germline, CDR1 is LGHNA and CDR2 YNFKEQ. TCRdb reprocessed the reads with MiXCR, giving one entry per CDR3 protein. This sample carries 250,000 or so distinct CDR3 sequences, over 15% of them seen once, and the ten largest clones take 40% to 55%. Sequenced material: CD8+ T cells from PBMCs. The TCR sequence derives from a human donor in good health (CMV status not recorded). Some clones in this sample may be carry-over from other donors' samples. V is TRBV4-2 and J is TRBJ2-1; TRBD2 agrees at 11 bases. CDR3 in DNA: TGTGCCAGCAGCCAAGATCCCGGGACTAGCGGCTACAATGAGCAGTTCTTC. It yields the protein CASSQDPGTSGYNEQFF.